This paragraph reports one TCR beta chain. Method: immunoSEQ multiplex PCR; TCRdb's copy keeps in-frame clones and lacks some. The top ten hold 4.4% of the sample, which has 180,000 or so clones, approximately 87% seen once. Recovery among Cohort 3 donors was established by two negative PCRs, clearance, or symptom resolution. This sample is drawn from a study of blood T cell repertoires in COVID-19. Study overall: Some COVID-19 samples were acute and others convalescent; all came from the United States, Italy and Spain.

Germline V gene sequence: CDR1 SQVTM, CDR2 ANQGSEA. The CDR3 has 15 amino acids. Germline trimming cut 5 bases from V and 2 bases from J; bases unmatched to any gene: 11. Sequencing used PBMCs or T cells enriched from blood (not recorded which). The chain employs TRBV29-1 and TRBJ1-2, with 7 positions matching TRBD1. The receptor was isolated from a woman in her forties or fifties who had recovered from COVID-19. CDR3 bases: TGCAGCGTTCACCCGACAGGGAATGGAAACTATGGCTACACCTTC. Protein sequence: CSVHPTGNGNYGYTF.